This T cell receptor (beta chain) was recovered during a study of T cell responses to AZD1222 COVID-19 vaccine. At the level of the study: Recipients boosted at about 4 weeks or about 12 weeks are pooled.

General study findings and limits: Seropositive AZD1222 recipients at baseline numbered only five to seven. Close to half of spike-specific TCRs reportedly recognize unmutated variant regions. The donors showed a predominance of white British ancestry and of females, with possible underestimation of clonal diversity.

The repertoire was sequenced with immunoSEQ multiplex PCR; TCRdb's copy has only in-frame clones and lacks some. Of 200,000 to 300,000 clones listed, about 92% are singletons. Germline V gene sequence: CDR1 MGHRA, CDR2 YSYEKL. CDR3 length: 13 amino acids. V shed 0 bases and J shed 3 bases, with 6 bases lying between them. Concerning this clone: Its antigen is not identified.

This TCR was recovered from an adult in good health. The sample here was peripheral blood, taken on day 0 of AZD1222 vaccination. The rearrangement links TRBV4-1 to TRBJ2-7; no reliable D call. This chain's CDR3 is CASSQESLYEQYF. CDR3 sequence (DNA): TGCGCCAGCAGCCAAGAATCCCTCTACGAGCAGTACTTC.